This T cell receptor (beta chain) was retrieved from a study of T cell responses to AZD1222 COVID-19 vaccine. A remark on this clone: Antigen: not known.

Clones were read by immunoSEQ multiplex PCR, and TCRdb kept only the in-frame ones, dropping some. The table includes roughly 120,000 clones, around 81% detected once. Study results and caveats: Only six individuals given AZD1222 were seropositive at baseline. Regions 160-218 and 743-854 held dominance among vaccine-associated CD4 TCRs, which spanned spike.

Trimming took 4 bases from V and 2 from J, leaving 15 bases between them. The length of the CDR3 is 17 residues. Germline CDR1 reads ENHRY; CDR2 reads SYGVKD. This chain uses TRBV10-3 with TRBJ2-6; D remains unclear. This receptor was identified in an adult in good health. Sequencing was performed on peripheral blood, taken on day 0 of AZD1222 vaccination. CDR3: CAISGRNLRAGANVLTF. For the CDR3, the DNA is TGTGCCATCAGTGGCCGGAACCTACGGGCTGGGGCCAACGTCCTGACTTTC.